What follows are 6 T cell receptor beta chains derived from one specimen sequenced in a study of cytomegalovirus exposure and HLA in healthy donors (dated by TCRdb to about 2017). Library preparation used the immunoSEQ multiplex PCR assay. For the multiplex PCR, a mixture combining 60 forward primers for TCR Vbeta segments and 13 reverse primers for TCR Jbeta segments was used. Here the immuneACCESS table is served through TCRdb, limited to in-frame sequences with V and J called. Missing clones are a known gap in these copies; in checked studies unresolved V genes cover under half, and the rest lacks a known reason. This sample comprises under 200,000 clones, roughly 80% of them detected only once. In total, the top ten clones hold about 4.3% of the sample. What was sequenced was PBMCs. These receptors all come from a woman aged 45-65 years in good health and CMV-seropositive.

The chain is built from TRBV6-6 and TRBJ2-5; D perhaps matches TRBD2 (5 bases). V was pared by 2 bases and J by 0 bases, with 7 bases between. CDR1 is MNHNY, CDR2 SVGAGI, per germline (reference sequence). CDR3 size: 14 residues. The CDR3 loop is CASSYGEYQETQYF. The CDR3 bases are TGTGCCAGCAGTTACGGGGAGTACCAAGAGACCCAGTACTTC.

The rearrangement links TRBV19 to TRBJ2-3; 7 bases align to TRBD1. Germline CDR1 LNHDA, CDR2 SQIVND (reference sequence). Unmatched junction bases numbered 11, after V lost 5 bases and J lost 3 bases. This CDR3 comprises 16 residues. DNA for the CDR3: TGTGCCAGTAGTTTCCGACAGGGAGTGGTGACAGATACGCAGTATTTT. Its translation is CASSFRQGVVTDTQYF.

The chain couples TRBV27 to TRBJ2-2; 10 bases are a match to TRBD1. The CDR3 covers 18 residues. J gave up 1 base and V 1 base, and 6 bases lay outside the gene matches. Germline lookup yields CDR1 MNHEY and CDR2 SMNVEV (reference sequence). CDR3 amino acids: CASSLYGRDRGNTGELFF. Written as DNA, the CDR3 is TGTGCCAGCAGTTTATATGGGAGGGACAGGGGGAACACCGGGGAGCTGTTTTTT.

This clone was observed a few times. CDR3 DNA: TGCGCCAGCAGCCAAGATTGGCGGGGAAATGAGCAGTTCTTC. It yields the protein CASSQDWRGNEQFF. The chain recombines TRBV4-3 with TRBJ2-1; a weak D match, TRBD2 (6 bases). The germline V and J ends were trimmed by 0 bases and 7 bases, with 10 bases remaining between them. The CDR3 has 14 residues. Per germline, CDR1 LGHNA and CDR2 YSLEER.

V and J are TRBV4-2 and TRBJ2-5; 11 nucleotides align to TRBD2. CDR1 and CDR2 from the germline V gene are LGHNA and YNFKEQ. With 4 bases clipped from V and 3 bases from J, the junction kept 7 bases outside the gene matches. This CDR3 has 16 amino acids. CDR3 sequence reads: CASSPWGSGREETQYF. In DNA form, the CDR3 reads TGTGCCAGCAGCCCTTGGGGTAGCGGGAGGGAAGAGACCCAGTACTTC.

V is TRBV5-4 and J is TRBJ2-7, with D possibly being TRBD2 (5 bases). Germline values: CDR1 SGHNT, CDR2 YYREEE (reference sequence). Between the trimmed V and J ends, which lost 4 bases and 7 bases, there was a span of 12 bases. The length of the CDR3 is 12 residues. CDR3 sequence: CASSVLVSEQYF. CDR3 coding DNA: TGTGCCAGCAGCGTACTAGTCTCGGAGCAGTACTTC.